The table lists the clone carrying this T cell receptor (beta chain) with many counts. Germline CDR1 MNHNS, CDR2 SASEGT. This CDR3 comprises 15 residues. The trim removed 7 bases at V and 1 base at J, leaving 6 bases unmatched. The sample belongs to a study of CD8 T cells in ankylosing spondylitis. TCRdb independently ran MiXCR on the 5' RACE reads; one entry per CDR3 protein. The sample yields 200,000 to 300,000 distinct CDR3 sequences, about 10% seen once. The TCR was taken from a male donor with ankylosing spondylitis or in good health (not recorded which). The chain uses TRBV6-1 and TRBJ2-2; 7 bases match TRBD1. The sample was blood, either unsorted or a sorted T cell fraction (not recorded which). The CDR3 DNA reads TGTGCCAGCACCTGGACAGGAATGAACACCGGGGAGCTGTTTTTT. It encodes CASTWTGMNTGELFF.